This TCR beta chain is from a study of blood T cell repertoires in COVID-19 (TCRdb year 2020). Broadly, across the study: The collaborator samples originated in the United States, Italy and Spain and spanned the acute and convalescent phases of COVID-19. The material from the prospective study consisted of cDNA or gDNA derived from T cells, B-cell-depleted T cells, or PBMCs. The dataset comprised deeply sampled blood TCRbeta repertoires from subjects exposed to, actively infected with, or recovered from COVID-19. The repertoires were made available in a free public database intended to serve as a resource for research on the immune response to SARS-CoV-2. Samples were obtained from the ongoing ImmuneRACE study (first 160 participants) and from over 1,000 subjects provided by 6 global collaborators. Nearly every sample came with metadata listing a de-identified subject ID, COVID-19 status, age in years and sex. HLA class I and class II types, where available, came from metadata supplied by the sample provider rather than from assay-based typing.

The study at large found these results: The amount of clinical and demographic metadata varied by source and participant and was provided uncurated.

Collaborating institutions collected whole blood in K2EDTA tubes following their own protocols. Collaborator samples were shipped for TCRbeta analysis as frozen whole blood, isolated PBMCs, or DNA extracted from either sample type. The immunoSEQ Assay, a bias-controlled multiplex PCR, was used to amplify TCRbeta CDR3 regions from genomic DNA. From the authors' description of their analysis: The number of nucleated cells in each sample was estimated from the amplification of reference gene primers within the assay. Sequence reads were collapsed and filtered to measure the absolute abundance of every unique TCRbeta CDR3 rearrangement. For each sample, productive Simpson clonality was calculated as the square root of Simpson's diversity index over productive rearrangements. Here the immuneACCESS table is served through TCRdb, limited to in-frame sequences with V and J called. Missing clones are a known gap in these copies; in checked studies unresolved V genes cover under half, and the rest lacks a known reason. The V and J calls and clone size are taken from that table; D and trimming were inferred from the DNA. This sample holds tens of thousands of clones; 80% to 95% were observed only once. The top ten constitute 0.75% to 0.8% of the sample.

For CDR1 and CDR2, the germline V gene lists SGHDT and YYEEEE. There are 15 amino acids in the CDR3, from cysteine to phenylalanine inclusive. The CDR3 DNA has 45 bases and is translated from base 1. V is cut by 6 bases and J by 0 bases, and the space between the germline ends is 15 bases. About this clone: Its antigen specificity is not known. The record has no base qualities; no much larger clone is one base away.

This TCR was recovered from a woman of 80 years or more with acute or convalescent COVID-19. This chain is built from TRBV5-6 and TRBJ1-2; matching of 6 bases hints at TRBD1 as the D gene. Sequenced: peripheral blood. CDR3 reads: CASTAGAEANYGYTF. The base sequence is TGTGCCAGCACCGCGGGGGCCGAAGCTAACTATGGCTACACCTTC.